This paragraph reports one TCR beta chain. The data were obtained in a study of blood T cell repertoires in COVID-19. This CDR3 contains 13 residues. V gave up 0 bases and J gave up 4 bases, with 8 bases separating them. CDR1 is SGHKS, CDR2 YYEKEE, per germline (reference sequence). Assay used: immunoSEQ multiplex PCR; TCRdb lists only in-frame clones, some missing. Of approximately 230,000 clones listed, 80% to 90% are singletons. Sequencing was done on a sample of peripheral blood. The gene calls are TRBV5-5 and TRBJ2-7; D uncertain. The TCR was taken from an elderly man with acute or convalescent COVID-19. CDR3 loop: CASSLAGYYEQYF. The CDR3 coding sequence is TGTGCCAGCAGCTTGGCCGGGTATTACGAGCAGTACTTC.